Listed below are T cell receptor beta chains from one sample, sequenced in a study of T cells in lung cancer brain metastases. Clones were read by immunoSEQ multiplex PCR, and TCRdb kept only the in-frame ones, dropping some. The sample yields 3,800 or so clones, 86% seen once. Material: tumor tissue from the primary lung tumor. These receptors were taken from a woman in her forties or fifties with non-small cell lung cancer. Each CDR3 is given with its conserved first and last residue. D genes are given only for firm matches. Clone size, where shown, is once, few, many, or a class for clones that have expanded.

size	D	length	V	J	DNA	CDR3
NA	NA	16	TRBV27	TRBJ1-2	TGTGCCAGCAGTCTATCAAATCCGGGACGGGTCAACGGCTACACCTTC	CASSLSNPGRVNGYTF
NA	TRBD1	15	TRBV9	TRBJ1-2	TGTGCCAGCAGTGGTAACCTACAGGGGACGGGTGGCTACACCTTC	CASSGNLQGTGGYTF
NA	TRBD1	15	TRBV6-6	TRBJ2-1	TGTGCCAGCAGTCCCCGGACAGGGGGTGGGAATGAGCAGTTCTTC	CASSPRTGGGNEQFF
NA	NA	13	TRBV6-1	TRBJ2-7	TGTGCCAGCAGTCTACAGGATACCTACGAGCAGTACTTC	CASSLQDTYEQYF
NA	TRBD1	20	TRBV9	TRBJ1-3	TGTGCCAGCAGCGTCCGGGGGGGCAGGGACAGTTCTGAGGGGGATAACACCATATATTTT	CASSVRGGRDSSEGDNTIYF
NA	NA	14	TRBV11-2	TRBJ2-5	TGTGCCAGCAGCTTAGATCGAGGTGGCCAGGCCCAGTACTTC	CASSLDRGGQAQYF
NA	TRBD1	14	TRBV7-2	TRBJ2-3	TGTGCCAGCAGCTTGGACAGGCGCTGGGCGACGCAGTATTTT	CASSLDRRWATQYF
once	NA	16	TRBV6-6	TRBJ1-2	TGTGCCAGCAGAACTCATGAAACGGGAGCTAACTATGGCTACACCTTC	CASRTHETGANYGYTF
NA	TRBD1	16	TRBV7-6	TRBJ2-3	TGTGCCAGCAGCATAGAGGCGGGACAGGGGGAAGATACGCAGTATTTT	CASSIEAGQGEDTQYF
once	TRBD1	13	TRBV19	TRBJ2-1	TGTGCCAGTAGCCCTCATGACAGGGGTGGGCAGTTCTTC	CASSPHDRGGQFF
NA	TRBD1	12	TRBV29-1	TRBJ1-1	TGCAGCGTACAGGGGGCTGAAACTGAAGCTTTCTTT	CSVQGAETEAFF
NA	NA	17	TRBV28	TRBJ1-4	TGTGCCAGCAGTTCCCCACGGGTTTCCGGGACTCGGGAAAAACTGTTTTTT	CASSSPRVSGTREKLFF
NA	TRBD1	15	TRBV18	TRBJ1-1	TGTGCCAGCTCACCGTGGGACAGCCAGAACACTGAAGCTTTCTTT	CASSPWDSQNTEAFF
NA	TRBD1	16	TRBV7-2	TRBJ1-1	TGTGCCAGCAGCTTCCAGGAGACAGGGAAGAACACTGAAGCTTTCTTT	CASSFQETGKNTEAFF
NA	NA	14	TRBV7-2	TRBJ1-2	TGTGCCAGCAGCTTAGCAGGGGCAGGGCCGGGCTACACCTTC	CASSLAGAGPGYTF
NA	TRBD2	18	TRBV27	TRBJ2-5	TGTGCCAGCAGTTCGCTCTACACGACTAGCGGGGGGCAAGAGACCCAGTACTTC	CASSSLYTTSGGQETQYF
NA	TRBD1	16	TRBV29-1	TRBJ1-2	TGCAGCGTTGAATGGGGGGACAGGAGGGTAGACTATGGCTACACCTTC	CSVEWGDRRVDYGYTF
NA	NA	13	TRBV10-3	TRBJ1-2	TGTGCCATCAGTGACGGAACCCCTGAAGGCTACACCTTC	CAISDGTPEGYTF
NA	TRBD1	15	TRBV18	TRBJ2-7	TGTGCCAGCTCACCGGCACAGGGGAAGAACTACGAGCAGTACTTC	CASSPAQGKNYEQYF
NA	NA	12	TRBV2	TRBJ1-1	TGTGCCAGCGGGCAGGGGTCGGCTGAAGCTTTCTTT	CASGQGSAEAFF
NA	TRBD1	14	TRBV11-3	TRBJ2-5	TGTGCCAGCAGCTTAACAGGGGCCTCTAAGACCCAGTACTTC	CASSLTGASKTQYF
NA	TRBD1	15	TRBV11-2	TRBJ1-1	TGTGCCAGCAGCGCCCCGAGGGGGCAGAACACTGAAGCTTTCTTT	CASSAPRGQNTEAFF
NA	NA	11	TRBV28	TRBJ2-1	TGTGCCAGCACCCAGGGGCGCGTTCGGTTCTTC	CASTQGRVRFF
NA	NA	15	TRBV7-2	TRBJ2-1	TGTGCCAGCAGCAAACACACTGACTCCTACAATGAGCAGTTCTTC	CASSKHTDSYNEQFF
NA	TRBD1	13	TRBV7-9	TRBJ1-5	TGTGCCAGCAGTTTACAGGGGAATCAGCCCCAGCATTTT	CASSLQGNQPQHF
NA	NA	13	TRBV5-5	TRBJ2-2	TGTGCCAGCAGCTTAGGGGAAACCGGGGAGCTGTTTTTT	CASSLGETGELFF
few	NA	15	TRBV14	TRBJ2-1	TGTGCCAGCAGCCAAGAAGGAGGGGCTGACAATGAGCAGTTCTTC	CASSQEGGADNEQFF
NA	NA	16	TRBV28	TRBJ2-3	TGTGCCAGCAGTTCCTACGTACTATCGAGTGGAGATACGCAGTATTTT	CASSSYVLSSGDTQYF
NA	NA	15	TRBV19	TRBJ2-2	TGTGCCACACAAAGCGGACACTCGAACACCGGGGAGCTGTTTTTT	CATQSGHSNTGELFF